The clone carrying this T cell receptor (beta chain) was seen only once. Profiling relied on immunoSEQ multiplex PCR, and the TCRdb table lists in-frame clones only, not all of them. This table holds tens of thousands of clones, about nine tenths found once. The data stem from a study of blood T cell repertoires in COVID-19. Study information: Sites in the United States, Italy and Spain provided acute and convalescent COVID-19 samples. The cDNA or gDNA used as material had been derived from T cells, B-cell-depleted T cells, or PBMCs.

Germline CDR1 and CDR2: LGHNA and YNFKEQ. V shed 0 bases, J shed 4 bases, and the junction held 0 bases outside the gene matches. CDR3 length: 14 residues. The clonotype was recovered from a woman between 50 and 59 years old with acute or convalescent COVID-19. The chain couples TRBV4-2 to TRBJ2-7, with TRBD2 matching 10 bases. The sequencing input was peripheral blood. DNA of the CDR3: TGTGCCAGCAGCCAAGAACTAGCGGGATACGAGCAGTACTTC. It yields the protein CASSQELAGYEQYF.